A single T cell receptor beta chain is shown here with its context. The data originate from a study of blood T cell repertoires in COVID-19. In the study overall: Samples representing acute and convalescent COVID-19 were sourced from the United States, Italy and Spain.

Under the authors' procedure: The authors estimated nucleated cell counts from reference gene primer amplification. TCRdb's table, derived via immunoSEQ multiplex PCR, lists solely in-frame clones and lacks some. The DNA gave D and trimming, while V, J and clone size come from that table. The profile covers around 240,000 clones, with approximately 81% appearing a single time and around 0.96% taken by the ten largest. The origin of this receptor is a man between 40 and 49 years old with acute or convalescent COVID-19. Material: peripheral blood.

This chain's CDR3 is CASSPLRDSYTGELFF. CDR3 DNA sequence: TGTGCCAGCAGCCCGCTAAGGGACAGCTACACCGGGGAGCTGTTTTTT. The chain employs TRBV5-6 and TRBJ2-2, with TRBD1 matching over 7 bases. Trimming took 4 bases from V and 3 from J; bases not matched to a gene: 9. CDR1 is SGHDT, CDR2 YYEEEE, per germline. This CDR3 comprises 16 residues.